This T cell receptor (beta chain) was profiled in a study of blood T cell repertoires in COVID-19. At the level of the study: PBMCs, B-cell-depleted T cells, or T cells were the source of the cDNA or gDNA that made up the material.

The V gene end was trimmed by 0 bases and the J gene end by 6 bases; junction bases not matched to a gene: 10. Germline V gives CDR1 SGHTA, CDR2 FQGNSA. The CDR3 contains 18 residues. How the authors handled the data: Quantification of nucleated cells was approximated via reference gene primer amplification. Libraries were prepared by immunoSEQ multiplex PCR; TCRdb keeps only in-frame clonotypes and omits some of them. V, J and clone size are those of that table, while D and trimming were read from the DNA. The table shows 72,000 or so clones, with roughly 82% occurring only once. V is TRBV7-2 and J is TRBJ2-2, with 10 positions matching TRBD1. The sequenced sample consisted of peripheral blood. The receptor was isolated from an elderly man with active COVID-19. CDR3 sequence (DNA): TGTGCCAGCAGCTTAGCGCCGGGGACAGGGGTAGTCGCCGGGGAGCTGTTTTTT. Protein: CASSLAPGTGVVAGELFF.